Shown below are 5 T cell receptor beta chains from a single sample sequenced in a study of spatial heterogeneity in lung cancer. One entry per CDR3 protein, called by TCRdb with MiXCR from the 5' RACE reads. The repertoire holds some 41,000 distinct CDR3 sequences, with approximately 6.8% as singletons. Documented time point: sample taken at primary tumor resection. Unsorted whole RNA samples from tumor, nontumor lung or frozen PBMC were sequenced. The specimen comprised PBMCs, sampled at surgery. The origin of the receptors is a female donor with early-stage non-small cell lung cancer.

In its sample, this clonotype was seen many times. This chain connects TRBV6-2 or TRBV6-3 to TRBJ2-7; maybe TRBD2 (5 bases). The germline V and J ends were trimmed by 7 bases and 0 bases, with 16 bases remaining between them. The CDR3 loop spans 15 amino acids. The V gene's germline CDR1 is MNHEY and CDR2 SVGEGT. CDR3 nucleotide sequence: TGTGCCAGCAACGGTAGGGAGCCCCTCTCCTACGAGCAGTACTTC. Protein sequence: CASNGREPLSYEQYF.

In this sample, this clonotype turned up many times. The rearrangement links TRBV28 to TRBJ1-5; a possible D gene is TRBD1 (5 bases). Germline V lookup: CDR1 MDHEN, CDR2 SYDVKM. The CDR3 is 21 residues long. Trimming left V 3 bases short and J 7 bases short, with 34 bases between. The CDR3 loop reads CASSLDLTLPGLQGVEQPQHF. CDR3 DNA sequence: TGTGCCAGCAGTTTGGATTTAACCTTGCCCGGATTGCAGGGAGTAGAGCAGCCCCAGCATTTT.

This clonotype has just a few counts. The chain employs TRBV20-1 and TRBJ1-1; 9 bases match TRBD1. The germline V gene has CDR1 DFQATT and CDR2 SNEGSKA (reference sequence). This CDR3 is 12 amino acids long. DNA of the CDR3: TGCAGAGGGGGACAGGGAGACACTGAAGCTTTCTTT. This sequence encodes CRGGQGDTEAFF.

At least ten counts were recorded for this clonotype. The chain is built from TRBV14 and TRBJ2-7; D gene uncertain. Germline V gene lookup returns CDR1 SGHDN and CDR2 FVKESK. The CDR3 has 14 residues. Trimming cost V 0 bases and J 2 bases, with 8 bases left between them. The CDR3 DNA is TGTGCCAGCAGCCAAGATTCGTCAGCCTACGAGCAGTACTTC. It specifies CASSQDSSAYEQYF.

This clonotype was picked up many times. The chain employs TRBV9 and TRBJ1-2; a weak D match, TRBD1 (6 bases). This CDR3 region has 17 residues. Trimming took off 4 bases at V and 2 bases at J, with 21 bases between the two ends. Per germline, CDR1 SGDLS and CDR2 YYNGEE. This CDR3 reads CASSSRWGGAPNYGYTF. CDR3 DNA: TGTGCCAGCAGCTCCCGATGGGGGGGCGCTCCCAACTATGGCTACACCTTC.